Here is one T cell receptor (beta chain) with its context. Its target is unknown. The time point is: patch test 3, about 24 weeks after DPC sensitization. The sample's treatment: therapeutic diphenylcyclopropenone sensitization with weekly scalp DPC. Via MiXCR, TCRdb re-called the RACE reads, giving one row per CDR3 protein. The profile shows tens of thousands of distinct CDR3 sequences, more than 10% of them singletons. The CDR3 length is 15 residues. The ends lost 3 bases at V and 7 bases at J; junction bases unmatched: 5. This record belongs to a study of human T cells and chemical hapten exposure. On the study more broadly: DPC (0.01%) was patch tested on the upper back and read at 6 days. Small pooled library volume differences chiefly drove per-sample TCR yield variation. Broader study findings: Having alopecia, the donors may differ immunologically from healthy people. TCRs above 1 in 1000 frequency did not change with DPC sensitization.

This TCR came from a woman aged 45-65 years with alopecia areata. Some clones in this sample may be carry-over from other donors' samples. The chain combines TRBV12-3 or TRBV12-4 with TRBJ2-1, with TRBD2 matching 11 bases. The sample was whole blood, taken in connection with sensitization to the hapten diphenylcyclopropenone (DPC). CDR3 coding DNA: TGTGCCAGCAGTTTTTCCGCTAGCGGGAGGAATGAGCAGTTCTTC. Protein sequence: CASSFSASGRNEQFF.